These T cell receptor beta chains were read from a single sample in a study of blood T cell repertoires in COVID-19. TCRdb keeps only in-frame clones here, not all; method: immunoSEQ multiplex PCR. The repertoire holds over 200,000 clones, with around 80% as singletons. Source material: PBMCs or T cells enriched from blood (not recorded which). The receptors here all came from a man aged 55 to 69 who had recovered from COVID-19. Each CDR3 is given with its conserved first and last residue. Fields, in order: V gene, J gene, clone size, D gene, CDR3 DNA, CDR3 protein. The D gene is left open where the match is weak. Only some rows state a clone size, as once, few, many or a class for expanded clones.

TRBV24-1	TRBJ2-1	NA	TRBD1	TGTGCCACCAGTGCGCCACAGGGGGCGAAAAATGAGCAGTTCTTC	CATSAPQGAKNEQFF
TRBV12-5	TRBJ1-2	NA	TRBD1	TGTGCTAGTGGATGGGGACAGGCAAACTATGGCTACACCTTC	CASGWGQANYGYTF
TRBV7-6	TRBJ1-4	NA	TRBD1	TGTGCCAGCAGCTCGGACAGGGGAGATGAAAAACTGTTTTTT	CASSSDRGDEKLFF
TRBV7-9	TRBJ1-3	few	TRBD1	TGTGCCAGCAGCGCGACCGATACAGGGGGCGTTAGGAACACCATATATTTT	CASSATDTGGVRNTIYF
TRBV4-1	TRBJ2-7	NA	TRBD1	TGCGCCAGCAGCCAAGCGTGGGAAGGGGGCATCGGCGAGCAGTACTTC	CASSQAWEGGIGEQYF
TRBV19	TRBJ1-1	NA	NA	TGTGCCAGTAGTAAAACGGACAGCTTGAACACTGAAGCTTTCTTT	CASSKTDSLNTEAFF
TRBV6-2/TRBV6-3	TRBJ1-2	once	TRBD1	TGTGCCAGCAGCCCACCCGGACAGGCGTCCTATGGCTACACCTTC	CASSPPGQASYGYTF
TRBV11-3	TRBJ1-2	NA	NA	TGTGCCAGCAGCCCCACCCGGGTGAACTATGGCTACACCTTC	CASSPTRVNYGYTF
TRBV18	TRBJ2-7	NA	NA	TGTGCCAGCTCCCCCACAGACTACGAGCAGTACTTC	CASSPTDYEQYF
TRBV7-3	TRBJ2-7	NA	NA	TGTGCCAGCAGCTCCCGTGACGGGGACGAGCAGTACTTC	CASSSRDGDEQYF
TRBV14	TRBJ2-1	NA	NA	TGTGCCAGCAGCCAATCAGGCCCCTACAATGAGCAGTTCTTC	CASSQSGPYNEQFF
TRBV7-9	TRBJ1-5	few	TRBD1	TGTGCCAGCAGCGAGACAGGGTTTCAGCCCCAGCATTTT	CASSETGFQPQHF
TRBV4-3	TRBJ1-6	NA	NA	TGCGCCAGCAGCCAAGATGTCCCGCGGTCAAATAATTCACCCCTCCACTTT	CASSQDVPRSNNSPLHF
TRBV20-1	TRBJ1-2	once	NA	TGCAGTGCTAGTACCGGGACAACCTATGGCTACACCTTC	CSASTGTTYGYTF
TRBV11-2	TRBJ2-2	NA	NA	TGTGCCAGCAGCCCGAGCGCCAGGAGGGGCACCGGGGAGCTGTTTTTT	CASSPSARRGTGELFF
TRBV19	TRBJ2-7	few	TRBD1	TGTGCCAGTAGTACCCTACAGGGGGCCTACGAGCAGTACTTC	CASSTLQGAYEQYF
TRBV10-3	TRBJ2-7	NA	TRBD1	TGTGCCATCAGTGAGAGGGACAGCGCGACCTACGAGCAGTACTTC	CAISERDSATYEQYF
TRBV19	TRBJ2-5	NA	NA	TGTGCCAGTAGTATTGGACACTTCCAAGAGACCCAGTACTTC	CASSIGHFQETQYF
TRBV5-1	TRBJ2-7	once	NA	TGCGCCAGTAAACAACTTCAGGGGGGCTACGAGCAGTACTTC	CASKQLQGGYEQYF
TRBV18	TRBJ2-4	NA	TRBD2	TGTGCCAGCTCTGTGGCGGGGGGGTCTGAAAACATTCAGTACTTC	CASSVAGGSENIQYF
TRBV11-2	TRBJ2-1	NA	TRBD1	TGTGCCAGCAGCTTTCGTAGGGGGACAGGGATACAGTTCTTC	CASSFRRGTGIQFF
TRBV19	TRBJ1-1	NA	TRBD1	TGTGCCAGTAGTACAAAAGGACAGGGAAACACTGAAGCTTTCTTT	CASSTKGQGNTEAFF
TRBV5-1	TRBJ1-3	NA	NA	TGCGCCAGCAGCCCCGGCGAGGCCACTGGAAACACCATATATTTT	CASSPGEATGNTIYF
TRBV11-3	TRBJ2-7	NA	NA	TGTGCCAGCAGCTTAGAACGAGAGGAAACCTACGAGCAGTACTTC	CASSLEREETYEQYF
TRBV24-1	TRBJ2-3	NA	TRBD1	TGTGCCACCAGCGCACCAGGACAGGGCACAGATACGCAGTATTTT	CATSAPGQGTDTQYF
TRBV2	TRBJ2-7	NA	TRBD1	TGTGCCACTCGGAGGGGACAGGGCCTCGAGCAGTACTTC	CATRRGQGLEQYF
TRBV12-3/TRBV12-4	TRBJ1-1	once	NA	TGTGCCAGCAGCCCCAGGGATGGCACTGAAGCTTTCTTT	CASSPRDGTEAFF
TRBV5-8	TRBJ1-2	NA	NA	TGTGCCAGCAGCTCAGCCGGGAGGGAGTACTATGGCTACACCTTC	CASSSAGREYYGYTF
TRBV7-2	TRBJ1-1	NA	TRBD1	TGTGCCAGCAGCTTACGAGGGGGCGCGGACACTGAAGCTTTCTTT	CASSLRGGADTEAFF
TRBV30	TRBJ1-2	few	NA	TGTGCCTGGAGTGTTGGGCGTCTTGGGCCGTATGGCTACACCTTC	CAWSVGRLGPYGYTF
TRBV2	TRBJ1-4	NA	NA	TGTGCCAGCAACCCAGGTTATACTAATGAAAAACTGTTTTTT	CASNPGYTNEKLFF
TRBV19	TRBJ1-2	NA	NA	TGTGCCAGTAGTCCCCAGACTCGGGGCTATGGCTACACCTTC	CASSPQTRGYGYTF
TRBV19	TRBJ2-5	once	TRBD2	TGTGCCAGTAGTGCCTACCCTAGCGGGGGGGCCGGGGAGACCCAGTACTTC	CASSAYPSGGAGETQYF
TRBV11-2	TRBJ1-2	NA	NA	TGTGCCAGCAGCTTAGGGAGAGGGAATGGCTACACCTTC	CASSLGRGNGYTF
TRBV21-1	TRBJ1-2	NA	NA	TGTGCCAGCATGCAGGGGGGTGGCTACACCTTC	CASMQGGGYTF
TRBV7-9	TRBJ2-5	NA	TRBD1	TGTGCCAGCAGCCCACGAACCGGGACAGGGTTAGAGACCCAGTACTTC	CASSPRTGTGLETQYF
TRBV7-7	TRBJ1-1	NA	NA	TGTGCTAGCAGTAAGGACAGGAACACTGAAGCTTTCTTT	CASSKDRNTEAFF
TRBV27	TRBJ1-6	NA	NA	TGTGCCAGCAGTTTGGGCAGAAGCTCCTATAATTCACCCCTCCACTTT	CASSLGRSSYNSPLHF
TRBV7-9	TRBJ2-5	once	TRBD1	TGTGCCAGCAGCTTCGACAGGGAAGGAGAGACCCAGTACTTC	CASSFDREGETQYF
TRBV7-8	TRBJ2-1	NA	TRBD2	TGTGCCAGCAGCTTATTTCCGGGGGGGAGTTACAATGAGCAGTTCTTC	CASSLFPGGSYNEQFF